Listed below are T cell receptor beta chains from one sample, sequenced in a study of CD8 T cells in Susac syndrome. TCRdb ran MiXCR on the immunoSEQ multiplex PCR reads and lists one entry per CDR3 protein. The table shows around 80,000 distinct CDR3 sequences, with around 93% occurring only once. Source material: CD8+ T cells from PBMCs. Receptors were obtained from a human donor with Susac syndrome. Each CDR3 is given with its conserved first and last residue.

j_call v_call cdr3_aa
TRBJ1-2 TRBV6-5 CASDSGGRVSYGYTF
TRBJ2-2 TRBV2 CASTSRGSAGASELTGELFF
TRBJ2-1 TRBV20-1 CSASEGGWYSYNEQFF
TRBJ2-7 TRBV2 CASGATGYLEQYF
TRBJ2-5 TRBV7-6 CASSLAVAWTGGFLYF
TRBJ2-5 TRBV19 CASSMLSSGQETQYF
TRBJ2-5 TRBV20-1 CSASGRETLYF
TRBJ1-1 TRBV7-2 CAGKGAHQNTEAFF
TRBJ2-2 TRBV7-9 CASSLAGAMNTGELFF
TRBJ1-1 TRBV20-1 CSARRLNTEAFF
TRBJ2-7 TRBV19 CASSITSEDYEQYF
TRBJ2-1 TRBV30 CAWIDTSSYNEQFF
TRBJ2-1 TRBV3-1 CASSQDVSWGNEQFF
TRBJ1-1 TRBV28 CASSLNRGNTEAFF
TRBJ1-1 TRBV27 CASSLFPVAQNTEAFF
TRBJ2-1 TRBV12-3/TRBV12-4 CASSFRGFGDEQFF
TRBJ1-5 TRBV20-1 CSARDETGWNQPQHF
TRBJ2-2 TRBV28 CGSVPNTGELFF
TRBJ1-1 TRBV7-9 CASRGSGGLLNTEAFF
TRBJ2-7 TRBV4-3 CASSQGTGSGEQYF
TRBJ2-7 TRBV6-6 CASSYEQGGYEQYF
TRBJ2-7 TRBV28 CASSPQLGGLLYEQYF
TRBJ2-5 TRBV14 CASSSAGVRETQYF
TRBJ2-1 TRBV4-1 CASSQAGTGNNEQFF
TRBJ1-1 TRBV6-5 CASSYSATEAFF
TRBJ2-7 TRBV28 CASSLPGSTYEQYF
TRBJ2-7 TRBV7-2 CASSLGLAEQYF
TRBJ1-1 TRBV5-1 CASSLGYSNTEAFF
TRBJ2-7 TRBV20-1 CSCGTGGSYEQYF
TRBJ2-5 TRBV4-2 CASSQVPGAQETQYF
TRBJ1-1 TRBV5-6 CASSLPPAAWRTTEAFF
TRBJ1-5 TRBV23-1 CASSQSPQVGIKHF
TRBJ2-7 TRBV7-2 CASRNRVSSYEQYF
TRBJ2-5 TRBV7-8 CASSLAGTGGRETQYF
TRBJ2-3 TRBV7-2 CASSKSSGSTDTQYF
TRBJ1-2 TRBV5-1 CASSPWGGSNYGYTF
TRBJ1-1 TRBV30 CAWSVQTGKTEAFF
TRBJ1-2 TRBV15 CATSSLSVGGRDGYTF
TRBJ2-2 TRBV5-1 CASSLAGQGAYGNLFF
TRBJ1-5 TRBV10-2 CASSGQGGGNQPQHF
TRBJ2-2 TRBV12-3/TRBV12-4 CASIPAGGGAGELFF
TRBJ2-5 TRBV20-1 CSARRYGTASGQETQYF
TRBJ2-5 TRBV11-1 CASSAPGVRETQYF